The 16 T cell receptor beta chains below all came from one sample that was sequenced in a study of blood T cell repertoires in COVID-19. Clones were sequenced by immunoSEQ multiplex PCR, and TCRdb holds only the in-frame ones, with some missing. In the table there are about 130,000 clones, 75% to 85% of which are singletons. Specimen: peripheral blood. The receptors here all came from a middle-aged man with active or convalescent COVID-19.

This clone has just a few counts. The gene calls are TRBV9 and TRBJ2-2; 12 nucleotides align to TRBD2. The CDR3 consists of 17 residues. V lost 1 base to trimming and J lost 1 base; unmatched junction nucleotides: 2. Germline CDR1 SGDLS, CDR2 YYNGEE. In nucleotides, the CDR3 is TGTGCCAGCAGCGTACAGGGACTAGCGGGGAACACCGGGGAGCTGTTTTTT. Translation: CASSVQGLAGNTGELFF.

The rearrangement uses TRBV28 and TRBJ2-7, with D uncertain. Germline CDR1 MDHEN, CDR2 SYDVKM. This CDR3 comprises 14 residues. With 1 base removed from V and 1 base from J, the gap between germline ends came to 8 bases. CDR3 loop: CASSLYGESYEQYF. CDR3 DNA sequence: TGTGCCAGCAGTTTATACGGAGAGTCCTACGAGCAGTACTTC.

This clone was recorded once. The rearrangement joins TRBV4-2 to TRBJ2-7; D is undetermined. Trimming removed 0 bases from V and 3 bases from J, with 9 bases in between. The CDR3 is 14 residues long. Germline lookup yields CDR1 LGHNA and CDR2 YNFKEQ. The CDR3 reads CASSQDQQNYEQYF. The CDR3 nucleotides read TGTGCCAGCAGCCAAGATCAACAGAACTACGAGCAGTACTTC.

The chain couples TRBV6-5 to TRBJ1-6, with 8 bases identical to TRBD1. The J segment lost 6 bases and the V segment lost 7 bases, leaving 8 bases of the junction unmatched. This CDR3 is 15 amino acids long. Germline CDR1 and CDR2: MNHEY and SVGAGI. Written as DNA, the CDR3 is TGTGCCAGCAAAGGGCAGGGGGCTGGTAATTCACCCCTCCACTTT. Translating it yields CASKGQGAGNSPLHF.

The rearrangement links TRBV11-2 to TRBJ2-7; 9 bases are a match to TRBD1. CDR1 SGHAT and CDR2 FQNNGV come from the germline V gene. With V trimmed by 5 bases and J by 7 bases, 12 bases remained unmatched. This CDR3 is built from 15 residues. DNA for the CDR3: TGTGCCAGCAGCGTTGGGACAGGGCGGTTGGAAGAGCAGTACTTC. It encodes CASSVGTGRLEEQYF.

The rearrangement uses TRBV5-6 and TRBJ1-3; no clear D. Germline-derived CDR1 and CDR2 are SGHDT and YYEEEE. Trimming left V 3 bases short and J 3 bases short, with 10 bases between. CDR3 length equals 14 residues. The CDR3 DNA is TGTGCCAGCAGCTCCTGGTCTAGTGGAAACACCATATATTTT. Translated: CASSSWSSGNTIYF.

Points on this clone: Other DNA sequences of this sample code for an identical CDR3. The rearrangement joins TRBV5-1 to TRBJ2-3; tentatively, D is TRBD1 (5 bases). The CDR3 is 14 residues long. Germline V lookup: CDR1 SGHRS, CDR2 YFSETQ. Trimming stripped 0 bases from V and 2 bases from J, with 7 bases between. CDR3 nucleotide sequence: TGCGCCAGCAGCTTGGCAGGGTACACAGATACGCAGTATTTT. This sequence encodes CASSLAGYTDTQYF.

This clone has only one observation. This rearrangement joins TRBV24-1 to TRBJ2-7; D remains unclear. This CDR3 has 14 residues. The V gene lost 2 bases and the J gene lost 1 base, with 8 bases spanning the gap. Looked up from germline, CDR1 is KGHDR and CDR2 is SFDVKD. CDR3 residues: CATSDSRGSYEQYF. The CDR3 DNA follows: TGTGCCACCAGTGATTCTCGAGGTTCCTACGAGCAGTACTTC.

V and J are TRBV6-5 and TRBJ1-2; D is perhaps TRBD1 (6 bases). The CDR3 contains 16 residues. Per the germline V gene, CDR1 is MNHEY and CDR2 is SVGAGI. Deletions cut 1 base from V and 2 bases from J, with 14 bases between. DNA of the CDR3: TGTGCCAGCAGTTACTACTCTTTGGACAGAAACTATGGCTACACCTTC. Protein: CASSYYSLDRNYGYTF.

DNA for the CDR3: TGTGCCAGCACCGTCCCTCCGCAGCCCCAGCATTTT. Protein: CASTVPPQPQHF. The chain employs TRBV28 and TRBJ1-5; D ambiguous. V was trimmed by 7 bases and J by 7 bases, leaving 11 bases between them. The CDR3 is made up of 12 amino acids. Germline V gives CDR1 MDHEN, CDR2 SYDVKM.

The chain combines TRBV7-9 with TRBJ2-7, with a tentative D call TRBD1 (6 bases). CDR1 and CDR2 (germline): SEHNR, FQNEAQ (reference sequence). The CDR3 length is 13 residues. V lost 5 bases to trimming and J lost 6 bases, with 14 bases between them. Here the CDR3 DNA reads TGTGCCAGCAGCACTTCGACAGGAGGCGAGCAGTACTTC. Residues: CASSTSTGGEQYF.

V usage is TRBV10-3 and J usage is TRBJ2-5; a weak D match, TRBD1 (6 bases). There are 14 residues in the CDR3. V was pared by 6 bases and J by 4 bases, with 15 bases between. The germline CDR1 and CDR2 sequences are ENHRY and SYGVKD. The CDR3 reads CAISPGAGVETQYF. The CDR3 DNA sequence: TGTGCCATCAGCCCCGGGGCAGGGGTAGAGACCCAGTACTTC.

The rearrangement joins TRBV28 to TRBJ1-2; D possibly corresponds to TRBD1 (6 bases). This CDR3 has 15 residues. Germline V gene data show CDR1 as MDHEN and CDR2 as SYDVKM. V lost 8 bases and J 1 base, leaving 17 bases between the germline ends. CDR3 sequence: CASLGLTGVNYGYTF. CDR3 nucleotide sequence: TGTGCCAGCCTTGGTTTGACAGGAGTTAACTATGGCTACACCTTC.

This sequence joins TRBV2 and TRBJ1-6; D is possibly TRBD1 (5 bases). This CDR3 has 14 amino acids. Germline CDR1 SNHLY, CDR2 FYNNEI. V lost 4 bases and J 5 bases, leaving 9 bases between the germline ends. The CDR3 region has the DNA TGTGCCAGCAGTGGGACATCGAATAATTCACCCCTCCACTTT. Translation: CASSGTSNNSPLHF.

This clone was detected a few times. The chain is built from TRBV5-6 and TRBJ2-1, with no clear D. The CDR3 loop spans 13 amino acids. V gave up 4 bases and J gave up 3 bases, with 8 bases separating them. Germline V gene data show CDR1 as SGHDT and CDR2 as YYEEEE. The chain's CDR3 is CASSPSFYNEQFF. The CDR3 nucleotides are TGTGCCAGCAGCCCTTCTTTCTACAATGAGCAGTTCTTC.

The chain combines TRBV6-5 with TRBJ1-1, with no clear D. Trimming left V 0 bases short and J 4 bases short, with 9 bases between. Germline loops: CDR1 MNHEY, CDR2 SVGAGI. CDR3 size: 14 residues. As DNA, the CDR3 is TGTGCCAGCAGTTACTCGTGGCCTCCCACTGAAGCTTTCTTT. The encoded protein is CASSYSWPPTEAFF.